This TCR beta chain stems from a study of blood T cell repertoires in COVID-19. This table comes from immunoSEQ multiplex PCR, and its TCRdb copy is limited to in-frame clones, with some not included. The table has 200,000 to 250,000 clones, approximately 88% seen once. Germline V gene sequence: CDR1 DFQATT, CDR2 SNEGSKA (reference sequence). The germline V and J ends were trimmed by 4 bases and 3 bases, with 4 bases remaining between them. The length of the CDR3 is 11 residues. The sample comprised PBMCs or T cells enriched from blood (not recorded which). This receptor was taken from a young woman who had been exposed to COVID-19. The rearrangement links TRBV20-1 to TRBJ1-3, with no clear D. The CDR3 protein is CSATVGNTIYF. CDR3 DNA sequence: TGCAGTGCTACTGTTGGAAACACCATATATTTT.